Below, 10 T cell receptor beta chains from the same sample are listed, as sequenced in a study of T-cell reconstitution after alpha-beta-depleted transplantation in children. Construction of the TCRbeta library involved unique molecular identifiers. TCRdb called the PCR reads again in MiXCR, with one record for every CDR3 protein. The table shows more than 90,000 distinct CDR3 sequences, with 7% to 9% occurring only once. Sequenced material: PBMCs from the stem cell graft donor, taken from the stem cell graft. Receptors originate from a human donor who donated a stem cell graft to a child with congenital amegakaryocytic thrombocytopenia.

Turning to this clonotype: A junction end diverges from the germline sequence, so it may reflect a read error. V and J are TRBV20-1 and TRBJ2-7; the match to TRBD2 covers 10 bases. Germline V gene sequence: CDR1 DFQATT, CDR2 SNEGSKA (reference sequence). The CDR3 has 14 residues. CDR3 region: CSAGEASGGGEQYF. In nucleotides, the CDR3 is TGCAGTGCTGGAGAGGCTAGCGGGGGAGGCGAGCAGTACTTC.

The sample holds many counts of this clonotype. The DNA of the CDR3 is TGTGCCAGCAGCATCGGACTTAGCAATCAGCCCCAGCATTTT. Protein: CASSIGLSNQPQHF. The V call is TRBV3-1, the J call TRBJ1-5; D uncertain. The germline V gene encodes CDR1 LGHDT and CDR2 YNNKEL (reference sequence). V lost 5 bases and J lost 0, with 8 bases in between. CDR3 length: 14 residues.

There are many counts of this clonotype. The V call is TRBV7-2, the J call TRBJ2-1; 10 bases agree with TRBD2. Trimming removed 4 bases from V and 4 bases from J; junction bases left unmatched: 4. Per germline, CDR1 SGHTA and CDR2 FQGNSA. The CDR3 totals 15 residues. CDR3 sequence reads: CASSYTSGVYNEQFF. The CDR3 bases are TGTGCCAGCAGCTATACTAGCGGGGTTTACAATGAGCAGTTCTTC. Complete variable domain (other parts from reference TRBV7-2 and TRBJ2-1): GAGVSQSPSNKVTEKGKDVELRCDPISGHTALYWYRQSLGQGLEFLIYFQGNSAPDKSGLPSDRFSAERTGGSVSTLTIQRTQQEDSAVYLCASSYTSGVYNEQFFGPGTRLTVL.

The sample holds many counts of this clonotype. The chain recombines TRBV5-1 with TRBJ2-2; no clear D. This CDR3 spans 15 amino acids. V lost 1 base and J lost 0, with 7 bases in between. CDR1 is SGHRS, CDR2 YFSETQ, per germline. CDR3 sequence (DNA): TGCGCCAGCAGCTTGCGTGGAGCGAACACCGGGGAGCTGTTTTTT. Translated, it gives CASSLRGANTGELFF.

This clonotype occurred many times. The V gene is TRBV5-1, the J gene TRBJ2-3, with 16 bases matching TRBD2. Germline CDR1 reads SGHRS; CDR2 reads YFSETQ. The CDR3 spans 18 residues. The junction had 9 bases not matched to a gene; V was cut back by 3 bases and J by 5 bases. The CDR3, as DNA: TGCGCCAGCAGCTCCCAGGGACTAGCGGGGGGGCGTGGAGATACGCAGTATTTT. Translating gives CASSSQGLAGGRGDTQYF.

This clonotype was recorded many times. The genes are TRBV27 and TRBJ2-4, with TRBD1 matching 12 bases. Trimming cost V 2 bases and J 15 bases; bases outside gene matches: 5. Germline V gene sequence: CDR1 MNHEY, CDR2 SMNVEV (reference sequence). The CDR3 contains 13 residues. The CDR3: CASSLGTGGRGYF. The CDR3 bases are TGTGCCAGCAGTTTAGGGACAGGGGGCCGGGGGTACTTC.

The table lists this clonotype with a few counts. V usage is TRBV14 and J usage is TRBJ2-7; D is perhaps TRBD1 or TRBD2 (5 bases each). The CDR3 consists of 16 residues. Trimming left V 2 bases short and J 5 bases short, with 19 bases between. From germline, CDR1 is SGHDN and CDR2 FVKESK. The CDR3 region is CASSQLMGPFRNEQYF. In DNA form, the CDR3 reads TGTGCCAGCAGCCAACTAATGGGACCGTTCAGGAACGAGCAGTACTTC.

Notes on this clonotype: A read error may be the cause here, since a much bigger clone is one base away. This sequence joins TRBV5-1 and TRBJ2-2, with TRBD1 identical over 9 bases. The CDR3 consists of 14 residues. Germline CDR1 SGHRS, CDR2 YFSETQ. The CDR3 sequence: CTSSRDRVSGELFF. The CDR3 region has the DNA TGCACCAGCAGCCGGGACAGGGTATCCGGGGAGCTGTTTTTT.

This chain links TRBV30 with TRBJ2-3, with 8 bases identical to TRBD2. Germline loops: CDR1 GTSNPN, CDR2 SVGIG (reference sequence). The CDR3 totals 14 residues. Losses at the gene ends were 7 bases for V and 0 bases for J; bases not matched to a gene: 6. CDR3 residues: CASTSGPSTDTQYF. Here the CDR3 DNA reads TGTGCCTCCACTAGCGGCCCTAGCACAGATACGCAGTATTTT. Looking up the rest from reference TRBV30 and TRBJ2-3 gives the full variable domain: SQTIHQWPATLVQPVGSPLSLECTVEGTSNPNLYWYRQAAGRGLQLLFYSVGIGQISSEVPQNLSASRPQDRQFILSSKKLLLSDSGFYLCASTSGPSTDTQYFGPGTRLTVL.

This clonotype was picked up many times. The chain is built from TRBV4-1 and TRBJ1-1, with D tentatively TRBD1 (5 bases). The CDR3 totals 13 residues. The V end lost 3 bases, the J end lost 8 bases, and 13 bases lay between the germline ends. Germline CDR1 MGHRA, CDR2 YSYEKL. Written as DNA, the CDR3 is TGCGCCAGCAGCCACCCTCGCAACAGGGAAGCTTTCTTT. Translation: CASSHPRNREAFF.